The 25 T cell receptor beta chains presented below share a single source sample, sequenced in a study of blood T cells in healthy people across ages. A sample-barcoded 5' primer and a J-beta primer mix were used in a second PCR of roughly 6 to 12 cycles. TCRdb reprocessed the 5' RACE reads via MiXCR and lists one record per CDR3 protein. Of about 800,000 distinct CDR3 sequences listed, around a quarter were seen once; the top ten hold roughly 3.8%. The sample was also reused in another study, on T cells of mothers and their children.

Sequencing was performed on blood. The receptor set was obtained from a boy aged 5 to 17 in good health.

This clonotype was observed many times. This sequence joins TRBV24-1 and TRBJ2-1; D possibly corresponds to TRBD2 (6 bases). V was pared by 8 bases and J by 0 bases, with 10 bases between. The germline V gene encodes CDR1 KGHDR and CDR2 SFDVKD. This CDR3 contains 14 residues. The CDR3 loop is CATNAGGSYNEQFF. The CDR3 DNA sequence: TGTGCCACCAACGCCGGGGGCTCCTACAATGAGCAGTTCTTC.

This chain links TRBV7-9 with TRBJ1-5; D ambiguous. CDR1 is SEHNR, CDR2 FQNEAQ, per germline (reference sequence). CDR3 size: 12 residues. V lost 3 bases and J lost 5, with 5 bases in between. The DNA of the CDR3 is TGTGCCAGCAGCTTCATAGATCAGCCCCAGCATTTT. This sequence encodes CASSFIDQPQHF.

This clonotype was counted a few times. The V gene is TRBV3-1, the J gene TRBJ2-1, with unresolved D. Germline V gene sequence: CDR1 LGHDT, CDR2 YNNKEL (reference sequence). CDR3 length: 11 residues. The V and J ends lost 7 bases and 10 bases respectively, with 11 bases between them. The CDR3 is CASTKYGEQFF. CDR3 nucleotides: TGTGCCAGCACCAAGTACGGAGAGCAGTTCTTC.

The chain recombines TRBV9 with TRBJ2-5; the match to TRBD2 covers 9 bases. The V gene end was trimmed by 0 bases and the J gene end by 1 base; junction bases not matched to a gene: 4. This CDR3 has 16 residues. The germline gives CDR1 SGDLS, CDR2 YYNGEE. CDR3: CASSVGVAGVQETQYF. The CDR3 bases are TGTGCCAGCAGCGTAGGGGTAGCGGGGGTCCAAGAGACCCAGTACTTC.

The V call is TRBV7-9, the J call TRBJ2-5; D unclear. The J call may not be correct, given that the DNA end is closer to TRBJ2-7. The CDR3 has 13 residues. CDR1 and CDR2 from the germline V gene are SEHNR and FQNEAQ (reference sequence). As DNA, the CDR3 is TGTGCCAGCAGCTTAGGGATAAGCCTCGAGCAGTACTTC. It encodes CASSLGISLEQYF.

This clonotype came up a few times. The rearrangement links TRBV7-9 to TRBJ2-5, with 12 bases matching TRBD2. The DNA end lines up better with TRBJ2-1; the J call may be wrong. This CDR3 contains 16 residues. The germline gives CDR1 SEHNR, CDR2 FQNEAQ (reference sequence). The CDR3 nucleotides read TGTGCCAGCAGCCCTGCTAGGGGACTAGCGGGCAATGAGCAGTTCTTC. It encodes CASSPARGLAGNEQFF.

This clonotype was detected a few times. This chain uses TRBV19 with TRBJ1-2; 9 bases are shared with TRBD1. V lost 4 bases, J lost 5 bases, and 5 bases stayed unmatched. The CDR3 totals 14 residues. From germline, CDR1 is LNHDA and CDR2 SQIVND (reference sequence). CDR3: CASSTAGTGYGYTF. CDR3 nucleotides: TGTGCCAGTAGTACCGCCGGGACAGGGTATGGCTACACCTTC.

This chain joins TRBV15 and TRBJ1-1; D call uncertain. The CDR3 spans 15 residues. V was pared by 3 bases and J by 0 bases, with 11 bases between. Germline-derived CDR1 and CDR2 are LNHNV and YYDKDF (reference sequence). The CDR3 is CATSSAIAVNTEAFF. CDR3 in DNA: TGTGCCACCAGCAGCGCGATCGCGGTGAACACTGAAGCTTTCTTT.

A few counts support this clonotype. This chain uses TRBV4-1 with TRBJ2-1; D not certain. This CDR3 has 14 amino acids. Germline CDR1 MGHRA, CDR2 YSYEKL. V was shortened by 4 bases and J by 5 bases, with 12 bases between the two germline ends. This CDR3 is CASSRVSGHNEQFF. In nucleotides, the CDR3 is TGCGCCAGCAGCCGGGTTTCCGGTCACAATGAGCAGTTCTTC.

The J gene is TRBJ2-5, the V gene TRBV5-5, with 11 bases lining up with TRBD1. The V and J ends lost 0 bases and 7 bases, in that order; junction bases with no gene match: 11. CDR3 length equals 17 residues. CDR1 is SGHKS and CDR2 is YYEKEE in the germline V gene (reference sequence). The CDR3 sequence is CASSLVPLAGTGGTQYF. DNA of the CDR3: TGTGCCAGCAGCTTGGTCCCCCTAGCGGGGACAGGGGGGACCCAGTACTTC.

This clonotype has ten or more counts. The V and J genes are TRBV19 and TRBJ2-5; a possible D gene is TRBD1 (6 bases). Trimming cost V 5 bases and J 0 bases, with 10 bases left between them. This CDR3 comprises 14 residues. Germline CDR1 and CDR2: LNHDA and SQIVND (reference sequence). The DNA for the CDR3 is TGTGCCAGTAGTCTCAGGACAGACCAAGAGACCCAGTACTTC. Its translation: CASSLRTDQETQYF. The full variable domain, with the rest looked up from reference TRBV19 and TRBJ2-5, is DGGITQSPKYLFRKEGQNVTLSCEQNLNHDAMYWYRQDPGQGLRLIYYSQIVNDFQKGDIAEGYSVSREKKESFPLTVTSAQKNPTAFYLCASSLRTDQETQYFGPGTRLLVL.

The V and J genes are TRBV20-1 and TRBJ2-5; the D gene is possibly TRBD2 (6 bases). This CDR3 comprises 14 residues. The V end was cut by 3 bases, the J end by 11 bases, with 22 bases between. From germline, CDR1 is DFQATT and CDR2 SNEGSKA (reference sequence). The CDR3 reads CSARRGAGMGEQYF. CDR3 DNA sequence: TGCAGTGCTAGGAGGGGAGCGGGCATGGGGGAGCAGTACTTC.

The chain uses TRBV6-6 and TRBJ1-2; TRBD1 might be the D (6 bases). The CDR3 is made up of 13 amino acids. In germline, CDR1 is MNHNY, CDR2 SVGAGI (reference sequence). The V and J ends lost 8 bases and 8 bases respectively, with 18 bases between them. CDR3 loop: CASSHLGGEGYTF. The CDR3 coding sequence is TGTGCCAGCTCCCACTTAGGGGGGGAGGGCTACACCTTC.

This clonotype has a handful of counts. The chain carries TRBV20-1 and TRBJ2-2; 10 bases fit TRBD1. Germline CDR1 reads DFQATT; CDR2 reads SNEGSKA (reference sequence). CDR3 size: 16 residues. V shed 0 bases, J shed 5 bases, and the junction held 6 bases outside the gene matches. For the CDR3, the DNA is TGCAGTGCTAGAGATCTTGGGACAGGGGAAACCGGGGAGCTGTTTTTT. Its protein product is CSARDLGTGETGELFF.

V usage is TRBV20-1 and J usage is TRBJ2-3; weak D call: TRBD1 (5 bases). Germline V gene sequence: CDR1 DFQATT, CDR2 SNEGSKA (reference sequence). The CDR3 runs 15 residues. V was cut by 0 bases and J by 8 bases, with 18 bases left in between. CDR3 loop: CSARDVGVVRGTQYF. CDR3 in DNA: TGCAGTGCTAGAGATGTTGGGGTGGTAAGGGGTACGCAGTATTTT.

The V and J genes are TRBV27 and TRBJ2-4; D may correspond to TRBD1 or TRBD2 (5 bases each). The V gene's germline CDR1 is MNHEY and CDR2 SMNVEV (reference sequence). This CDR3 spans 13 amino acids. Trimming cost V 5 bases and J 7 bases, with 12 bases left between them. CDR3 nucleotides: TGTGCCAGCAGTGGGGGTACCGTGAACATTCAGTACTTC. Translation: CASSGGTVNIQYF.

The chain recombines TRBV6-5 with TRBJ1-4; D not certain. The CDR3 is made up of 13 amino acids. Trimming shortened V by 6 bases and J by 10 bases, and 15 bases separated the two germline ends. Germline-derived CDR1 and CDR2 are MNHEY and SVGAGI. The CDR3 bases are TGTGCCAGCAGAACGAGCAAGTGGGGAAAACTGTTTTTT. Translated, it gives CASRTSKWGKLFF.

The gene calls are TRBV29-1 and TRBJ1-1, with D possibly being TRBD1 (6 bases). Germline V CDR1 and CDR2: SQVTM, ANQGSEA. The CDR3 sequence is 10 residues long. The germline V and J ends were trimmed by 7 bases and 4 bases, with 7 bases remaining between them. CDR3 amino acids: CSGGGTEAFF. In DNA, the CDR3 is TGCAGCGGAGGGGGCACTGAAGCTTTCTTT. Complete variable domain (other parts from reference TRBV29-1 and TRBJ1-1): SAVISQKPSRDICQRGTSLTIQCQVDSQVTMMFWYRQQPGQSLTLIATANQGSEATYESGFVIDKFPISRPNLTFSTLTVSNMSPEDSSIYLCSGGGTEAFFGQGTRLTVV.

In this sample, this clonotype turned up many times. The J gene is TRBJ2-3, the V gene TRBV11-2, with unresolved D. V gave up 2 bases and J gave up 3 bases, with 6 bases separating them. The CDR3 sequence is 13 residues long. Per the germline V gene, CDR1 is SGHAT and CDR2 is FQNNGV. The CDR3 sequence is CASSLTTTDTQYF. The CDR3 DNA is TGTGCCAGCAGCTTAACTACAACAGATACGCAGTATTTT.

This clonotype was observed a handful of times. The chain joins TRBV12-3 or TRBV12-4 to TRBJ2-2; 7 nucleotides match TRBD2. V was clipped by 4 bases and J by 3 bases; unmatched bases: 8. This CDR3 is built from 16 residues. The chain's CDR3 is CASSSWGGGYTGELFF. As DNA, the CDR3 is TGTGCCAGCAGTTCGTGGGGCGGGGGATACACCGGGGAGCTGTTTTTT.

This clonotype showed up just a few times. The chain couples TRBV20-1 to TRBJ2-3; D gene uncertain. Trimming shortened V by 5 bases and J by 4 bases, and 13 bases separated the two germline ends. The length of the CDR3 is 13 residues. CDR1 and CDR2 from the germline V gene are DFQATT and SNEGSKA (reference sequence). CDR3 DNA: TGCAGTGCTCCCCTCGACTCCGCAGATACGCAGTATTTT. It yields the protein CSAPLDSADTQYF.

This sequence joins TRBV29-1 and TRBJ2-3, with 12 bases lining up with TRBD1. Germline V lookup: CDR1 SQVTM, CDR2 ANQGSEA. This CDR3 spans 16 amino acids. Unmatched junction bases numbered 11, after V lost 7 bases and J lost 3 bases. The DNA of the CDR3 is TGCAGCGGCAAATCCGGGACAGGGGGCGGAACAGATACGCAGTATTTT. It specifies CSGKSGTGGGTDTQYF.

This clonotype was recorded only once. This sequence joins TRBV6-6 and TRBJ1-1; D gene uncertain. V lost 2 bases to trimming and J lost 7 bases, with 11 bases between them. The CDR3 loop spans 13 amino acids. Germline CDR1 and CDR2: MNHNY and SVGAGI (reference sequence). As DNA, the CDR3 is TGTGCCAGCAGTTACGGGATCGGGAGTGAAGCTTTCTTT. Protein sequence: CASSYGIGSEAFF.

This clonotype was seen more than once but under ten times. The chain recombines TRBV20-1 with TRBJ2-7, with 8 bases fitting TRBD1. In germline, CDR1 is DFQATT, CDR2 SNEGSKA (reference sequence). V shed 4 bases, J shed 2 bases, and the junction held 7 bases outside the gene matches. The CDR3 extends over 14 amino acids. The CDR3 coding sequence is TGCAGTGCTACGAATCGACAGGGGACCTACGAGCAGTACTTC. Protein sequence: CSATNRQGTYEQYF.

This chain links TRBV12-3 or TRBV12-4 with TRBJ2-1, with no clear D. This CDR3 is built from 15 residues. V gave up 1 base and J gave up 1 base, with 8 bases separating them. The CDR3 sequence is CASSLEGRSYNEQFF. CDR3 DNA: TGTGCCAGCAGTTTAGAGGGCCGGTCCTACAATGAGCAGTTCTTC.